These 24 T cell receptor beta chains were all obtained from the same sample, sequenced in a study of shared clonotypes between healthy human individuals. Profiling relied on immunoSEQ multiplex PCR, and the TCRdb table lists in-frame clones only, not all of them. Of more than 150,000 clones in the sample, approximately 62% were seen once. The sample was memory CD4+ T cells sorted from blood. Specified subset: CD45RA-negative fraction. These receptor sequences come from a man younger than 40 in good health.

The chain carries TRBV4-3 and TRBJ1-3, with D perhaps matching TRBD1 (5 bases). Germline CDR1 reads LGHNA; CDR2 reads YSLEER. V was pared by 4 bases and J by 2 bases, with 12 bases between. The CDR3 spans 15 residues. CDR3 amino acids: CASSPFLGAGNTIYF. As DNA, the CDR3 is TGCGCCAGCAGCCCTTTTTTGGGGGCTGGAAACACCATATATTTT.

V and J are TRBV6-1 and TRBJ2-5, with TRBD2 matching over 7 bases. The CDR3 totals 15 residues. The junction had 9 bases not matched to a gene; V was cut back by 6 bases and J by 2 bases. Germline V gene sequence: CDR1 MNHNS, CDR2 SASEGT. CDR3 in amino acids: CASRPLGGAQETQYF. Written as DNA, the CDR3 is TGTGCCAGCAGGCCATTGGGAGGGGCACAAGAGACCCAGTACTTC.

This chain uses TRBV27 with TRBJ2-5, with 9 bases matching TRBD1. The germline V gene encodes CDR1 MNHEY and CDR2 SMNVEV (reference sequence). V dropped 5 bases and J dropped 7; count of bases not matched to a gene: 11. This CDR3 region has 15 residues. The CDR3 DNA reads TGTGCCAGCAGTCTCCGACAGGGGGGACTCGGGACCCAGTACTTC. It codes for CASSLRQGGLGTQYF.

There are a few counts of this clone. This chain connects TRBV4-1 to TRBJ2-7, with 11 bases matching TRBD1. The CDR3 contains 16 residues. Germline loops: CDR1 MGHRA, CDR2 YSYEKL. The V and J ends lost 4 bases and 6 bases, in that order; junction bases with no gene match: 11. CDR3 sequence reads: CASSLRAGQGDGEQYF. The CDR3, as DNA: TGCGCCAGCAGCCTTCGAGCGGGACAGGGGGATGGCGAGCAGTACTTC.

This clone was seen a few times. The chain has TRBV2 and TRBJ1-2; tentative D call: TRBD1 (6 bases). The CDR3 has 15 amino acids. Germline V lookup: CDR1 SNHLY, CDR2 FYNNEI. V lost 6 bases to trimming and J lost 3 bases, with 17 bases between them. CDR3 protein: CASRTNRDPDYGYTF. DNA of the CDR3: TGTGCCAGCAGAACCAACAGGGATCCGGACTATGGCTACACCTTC. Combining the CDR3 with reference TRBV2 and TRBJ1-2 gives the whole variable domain EPEVTQTPSHQVTQMGQEVILRCVPISNHLYFYWYRQILGQKVEFLVSFYNNEISEKSEIFDDQFSVERPDGSNFTLKIRSTKLEDSAMYFCASRTNRDPDYGYTFGSGTRLTVV.

The CDR3 DNA reads TGCAGCGTTGAAGGAGGGGGCGCGAGCGCAGATACGCAGTATTTT. It specifies CSVEGGGASADTQYF. The chain employs TRBV29-1 and TRBJ2-3; 7 bases match TRBD1. The germline V gene encodes CDR1 SQVTM and CDR2 ANQGSEA. There are 15 residues in the CDR3. Trimming at V came to 1 base and at J to 4 bases, leaving 8 bases not matched to a gene.

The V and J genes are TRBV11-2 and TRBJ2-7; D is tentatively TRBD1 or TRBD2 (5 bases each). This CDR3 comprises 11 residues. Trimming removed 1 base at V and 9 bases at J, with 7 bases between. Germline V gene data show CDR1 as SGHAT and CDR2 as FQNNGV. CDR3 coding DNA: TGTGCCAGCAGCTTAGGTGGGGGGCAGTACTTC. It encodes CASSLGGGQYF.

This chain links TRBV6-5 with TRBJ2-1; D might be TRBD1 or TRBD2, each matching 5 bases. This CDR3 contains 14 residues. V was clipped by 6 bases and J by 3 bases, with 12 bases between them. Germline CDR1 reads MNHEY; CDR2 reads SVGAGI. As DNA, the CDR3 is TGTGCCAGCAGCCCCGGGACGATCTACAATGAGCAGTTCTTC. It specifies CASSPGTIYNEQFF.

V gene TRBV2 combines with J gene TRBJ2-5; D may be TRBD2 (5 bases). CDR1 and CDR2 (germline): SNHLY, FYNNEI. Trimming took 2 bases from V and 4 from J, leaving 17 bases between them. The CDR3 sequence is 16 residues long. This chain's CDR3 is CASSETGVRYSETQYF. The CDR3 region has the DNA TGTGCCAGCAGTGAAACCGGGGTTCGGTATTCAGAGACCCAGTACTTC.

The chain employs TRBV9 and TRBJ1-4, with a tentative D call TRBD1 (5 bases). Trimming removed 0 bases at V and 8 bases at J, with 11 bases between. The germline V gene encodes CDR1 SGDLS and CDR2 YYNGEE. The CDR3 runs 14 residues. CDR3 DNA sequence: TGTGCCAGCAGCGTAGCTTCGACAGCCGAAAAACTGTTTTTT. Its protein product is CASSVASTAEKLFF.

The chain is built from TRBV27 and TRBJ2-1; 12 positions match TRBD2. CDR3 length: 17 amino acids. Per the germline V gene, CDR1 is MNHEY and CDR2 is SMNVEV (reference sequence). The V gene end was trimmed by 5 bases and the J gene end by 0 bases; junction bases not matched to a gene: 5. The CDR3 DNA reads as TGTGCCAGCAGTCAGCGGACTAGCGGGATCTCCTACAATGAGCAGTTCTTC. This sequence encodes CASSQRTSGISYNEQFF.

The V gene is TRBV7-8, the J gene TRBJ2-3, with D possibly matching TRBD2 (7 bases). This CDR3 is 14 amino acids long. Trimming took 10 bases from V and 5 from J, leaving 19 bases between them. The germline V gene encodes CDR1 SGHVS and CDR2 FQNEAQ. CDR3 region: CAISGRGPGDTQYF. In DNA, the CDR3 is TGTGCCATCTCAGGGCGGGGGCCTGGAGATACGCAGTATTTT.

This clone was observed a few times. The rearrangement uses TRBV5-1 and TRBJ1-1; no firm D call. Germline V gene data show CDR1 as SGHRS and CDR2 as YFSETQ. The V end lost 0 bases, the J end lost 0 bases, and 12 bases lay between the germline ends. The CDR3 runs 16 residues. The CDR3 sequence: CASSLDEGILNTEAFF. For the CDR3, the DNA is TGCGCCAGCAGCTTGGACGAGGGTATATTGAACACTGAAGCTTTCTTT.

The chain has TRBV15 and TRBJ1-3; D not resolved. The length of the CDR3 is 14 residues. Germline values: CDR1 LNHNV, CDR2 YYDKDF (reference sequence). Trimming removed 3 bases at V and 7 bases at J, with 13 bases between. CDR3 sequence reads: CATSSISSWNTIYF. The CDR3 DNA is TGTGCCACCAGCAGCATATCCTCGTGGAACACCATATATTTT.

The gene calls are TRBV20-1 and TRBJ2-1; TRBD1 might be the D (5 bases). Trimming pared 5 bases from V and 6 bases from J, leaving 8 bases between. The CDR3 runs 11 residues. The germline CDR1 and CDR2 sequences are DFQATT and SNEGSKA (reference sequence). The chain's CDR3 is CSALTGNEQFF. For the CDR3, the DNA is TGCAGTGCTCTCACAGGCAATGAGCAGTTCTTC.

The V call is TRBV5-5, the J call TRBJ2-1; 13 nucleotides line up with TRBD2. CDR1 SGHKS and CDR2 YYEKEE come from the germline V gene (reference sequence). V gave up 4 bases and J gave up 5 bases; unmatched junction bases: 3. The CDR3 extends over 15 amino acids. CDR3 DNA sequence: TGTGCCAGCAGCCTGACTAGCGGGAGGAACAATGAGCAGTTCTTC. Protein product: CASSLTSGRNNEQFF.

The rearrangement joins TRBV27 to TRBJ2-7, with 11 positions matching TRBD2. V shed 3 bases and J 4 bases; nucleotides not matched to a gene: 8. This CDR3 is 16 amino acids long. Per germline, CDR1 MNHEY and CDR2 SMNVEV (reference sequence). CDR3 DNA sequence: TGTGCCAGCAGTTTCAATCCCCTAGCGGGGGGATACGAGCAGTACTTC. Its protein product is CASSFNPLAGGYEQYF.

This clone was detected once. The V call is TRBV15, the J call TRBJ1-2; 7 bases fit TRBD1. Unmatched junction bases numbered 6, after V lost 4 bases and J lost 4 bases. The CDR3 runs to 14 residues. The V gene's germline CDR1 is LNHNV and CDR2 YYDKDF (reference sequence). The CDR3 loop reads CATSIRTGPYGYTF. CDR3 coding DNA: TGTGCCACCAGCATTCGGACAGGCCCCTATGGCTACACCTTC.

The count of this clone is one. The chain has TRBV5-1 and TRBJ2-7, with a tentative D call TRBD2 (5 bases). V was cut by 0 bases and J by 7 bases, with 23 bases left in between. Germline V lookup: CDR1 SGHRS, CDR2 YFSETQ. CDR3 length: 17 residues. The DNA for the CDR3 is TGCGCCAGCAGCTTGGGAGGGCTGAGCCCCGATTGGGAGGAGCAGTACTTC. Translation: CASSLGGLSPDWEEQYF.

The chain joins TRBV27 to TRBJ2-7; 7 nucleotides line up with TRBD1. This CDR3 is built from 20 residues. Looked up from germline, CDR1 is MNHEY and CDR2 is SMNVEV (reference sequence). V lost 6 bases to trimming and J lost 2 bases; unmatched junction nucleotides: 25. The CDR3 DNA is TGTGCCAGCAGCCCAAGTCGACAGGGATTGAGGTTTGACAATGCCTACGAGCAGTACTTC. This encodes CASSPSRQGLRFDNAYEQYF.

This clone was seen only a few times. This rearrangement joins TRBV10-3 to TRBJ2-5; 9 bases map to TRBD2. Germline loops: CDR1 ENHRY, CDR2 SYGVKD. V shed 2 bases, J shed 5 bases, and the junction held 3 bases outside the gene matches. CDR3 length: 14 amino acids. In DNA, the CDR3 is TGTGCCATCAGTGAGATTAGCGGGAGTGAGACCCAGTACTTC. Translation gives CAISEISGSETQYF.

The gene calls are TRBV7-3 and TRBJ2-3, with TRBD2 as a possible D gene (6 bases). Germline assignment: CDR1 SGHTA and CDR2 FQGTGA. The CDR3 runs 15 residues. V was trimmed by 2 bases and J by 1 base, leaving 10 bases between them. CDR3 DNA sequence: TGTGCCAGCAGCTTAGGGGCTAGCGGCACAGATACGCAGTATTTT. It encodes CASSLGASGTDTQYF.

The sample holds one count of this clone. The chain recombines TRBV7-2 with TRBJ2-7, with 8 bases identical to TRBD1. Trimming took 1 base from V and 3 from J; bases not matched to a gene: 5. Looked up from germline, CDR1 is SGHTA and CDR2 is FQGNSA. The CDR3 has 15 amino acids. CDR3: CASSLVNRGDYEQYF. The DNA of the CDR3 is TGTGCCAGCAGCTTAGTCAACAGGGGGGACTACGAGCAGTACTTC.

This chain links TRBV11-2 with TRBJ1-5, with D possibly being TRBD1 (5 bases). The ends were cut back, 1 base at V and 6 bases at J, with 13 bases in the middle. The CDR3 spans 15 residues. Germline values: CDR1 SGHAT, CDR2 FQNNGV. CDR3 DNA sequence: TGTGCCAGCAGCTTAGCCCCAGGGTATGGTCAGCCCCAGCATTTT. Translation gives CASSLAPGYGQPQHF.